This T cell receptor beta chain derives from a study of shared clonotypes between healthy human individuals. Overall study context: CD8 memory received one plate per donor, CD8 naive two, CD4 memory three and CD4 naive three.

The ends were cut back, 2 bases at V and 4 bases at J, with 8 bases in the middle. Germline V gene sequence: CDR1 MRHNA, CDR2 SNTAGT. The CDR3 totals 13 residues. The repertoire was sequenced with immunoSEQ multiplex PCR; TCRdb's copy has only in-frame clones and lacks some. Here the sample spans around 2.3 million clones, nearly 97% being singletons. The sequence derives from a man between 18 and 29 years old in good health. The sample comprised naive CD4+ T cells sorted from blood. Subset noted: CD45RA+ positively selected. The chain recombines TRBV6-4 with TRBJ1-2; no firm D call. The CDR3 DNA sequence: TGTGCCAGCAGTGACCCAGCGCTCTATGGCTACACCTTC. Protein product: CASSDPALYGYTF.